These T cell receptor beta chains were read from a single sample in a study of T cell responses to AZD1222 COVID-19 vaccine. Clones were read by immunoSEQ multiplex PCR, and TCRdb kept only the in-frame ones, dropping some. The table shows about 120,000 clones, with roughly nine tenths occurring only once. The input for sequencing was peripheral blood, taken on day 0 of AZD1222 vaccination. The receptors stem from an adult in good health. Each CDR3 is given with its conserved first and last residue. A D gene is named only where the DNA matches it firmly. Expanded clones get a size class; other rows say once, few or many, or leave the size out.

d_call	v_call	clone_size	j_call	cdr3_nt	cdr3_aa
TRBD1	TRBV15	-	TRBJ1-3	TGTGCCACGAAACCCTTTCCAGGGGGCTCTGGAAACACCATATATTTT	CATKPFPGGSGNTIYF
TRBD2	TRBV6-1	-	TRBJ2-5	TGTGCCAGCAGTGCCAGACGAGCGGGACTAGGATACCAAGAGACCCAGTACTTC	CASSARRAGLGYQETQYF
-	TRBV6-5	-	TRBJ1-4	TGTGCCAGCAGATCGGGAGGAAAGGGTGAAAAACTGTTTTTT	CASRSGGKGEKLFF
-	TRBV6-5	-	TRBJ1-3	TGTGCCAGCAGTCCAGGGTTTTCCTCTGGAAACACCATATATTTT	CASSPGFSSGNTIYF
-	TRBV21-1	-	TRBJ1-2	TGTGCCAGCAGCTCGAGGACAGGGGGCAAGTCTGGCTACACCTTC	CASSSRTGGKSGYTF
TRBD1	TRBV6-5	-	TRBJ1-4	TGTGCCAGCAGTTCGACAGGGGGATTCAATGAAAAACTGTTTTTT	CASSSTGGFNEKLFF
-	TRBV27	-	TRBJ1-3	TGTGCCAGCAGTTTACTGGGCGACGGAAACACCATATATTTT	CASSLLGDGNTIYF
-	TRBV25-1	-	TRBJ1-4	TGTGCCAGCAGTGAAGGGTGGTTGGGGGTTGCAACTAATGAAAAACTGTTTTTT	CASSEGWLGVATNEKLFF
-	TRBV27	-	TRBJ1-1	TGTGCCAGCAGTCCCCCCCGGACGGGAATGAACACTGAAGCTTTCTTT	CASSPPRTGMNTEAFF
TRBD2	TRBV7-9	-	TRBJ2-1	TGTGCCAGCAGCTTTCCGACTAGCGGGGTCTACAATGAGCAGTTCTTC	CASSFPTSGVYNEQFF
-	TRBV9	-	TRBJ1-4	TGTGCCAGCAGCCCAGCCGGGGGTGAAAAACTGTTTTTT	CASSPAGGEKLFF
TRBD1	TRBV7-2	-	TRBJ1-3	TGTGCCAGCAGCTTACGGACAGGGGGGTTCCGCTCTGGAAACACCATATATTTT	CASSLRTGGFRSGNTIYF
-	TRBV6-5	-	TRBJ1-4	TGTGCCAGCAGTAGTAGGACAAGCCAAAAACTGTTTTTT	CASSSRTSQKLFF
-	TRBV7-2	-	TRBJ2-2	TGTGCCAGCAGCTTGGGCCTTACCACCGGGGAGCTGTTTTTT	CASSLGLTTGELFF
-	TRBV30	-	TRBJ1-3	TGTGCCTGGAGGCTAGCGGGGGGTGGAGGAAACACCATATATTTT	CAWRLAGGGGNTIYF
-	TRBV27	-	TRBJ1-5	TGTGCCAGCAGCGCCTTCGCCACTCAGCCCCAGCATTTT	CASSAFATQPQHF
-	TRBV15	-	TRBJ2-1	TGTGCCACCAGCAGAGTACGGATGAGAGTCGATGAGCAGTTCTTC	CATSRVRMRVDEQFF
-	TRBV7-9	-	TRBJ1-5	TGTGCCAGCAGCTTAACTGCTCAGCCCCAGCATTTT	CASSLTAQPQHF
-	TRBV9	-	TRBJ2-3	TGTGCCAGCAGCGTAGCTTCACACTCTAGCACAGATACGCAGTATTTT	CASSVASHSSTDTQYF
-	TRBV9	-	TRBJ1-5	TGTGCCAGCAGCGTAGCCGGGACATCAAATCAGCCCCAGCATTTT	CASSVAGTSNQPQHF
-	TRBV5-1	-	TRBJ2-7	TGCGCCAGCAGCTTGGAATCCCACTACGAGCAGTACTTC	CASSLESHYEQYF
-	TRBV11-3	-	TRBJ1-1	TGTGCCAGCAGCTCCCAAGGCACTGAAGCTTTCTTT	CASSSQGTEAFF
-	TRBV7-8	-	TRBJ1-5	TGTGCCAGCAGCCTCGGACATCAGCCCCAGCATTTT	CASSLGHQPQHF
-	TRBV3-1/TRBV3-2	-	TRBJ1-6	TGTGCCAGCAGGTCCATCCTGGGTTCACCCCTCCACTTT	CASRSILGSPLHF
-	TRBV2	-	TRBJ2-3	TGTGCCAGCAGTGACAGGGGGGTCACAGATACGCAGTATTTT	CASSDRGVTDTQYF
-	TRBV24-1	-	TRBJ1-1	TGTGCCACCAGTGATCTTCGGGGTAACACTGAAGCTTTCTTT	CATSDLRGNTEAFF
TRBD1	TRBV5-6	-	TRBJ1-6	TGTGCCAGCAGCCTAACCGGGACAGGAGGATCACCCCTCCACTTT	CASSLTGTGGSPLHF
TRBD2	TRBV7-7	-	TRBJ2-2	TGTGCTAGCAGCCATACTCGGGGGGGAAACACCGGGGAGCTGTTTTTT	CASSHTRGGNTGELFF
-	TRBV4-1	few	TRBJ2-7	TGCGCCAGCAGCCAAGGAGAGGCAGGGTGGTACGAGCAGTACTTC	CASSQGEAGWYEQYF
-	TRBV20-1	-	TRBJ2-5	TGCAGTGCTAGTGAGGGAGAGACCCAGTACTTC	CSASEGETQYF
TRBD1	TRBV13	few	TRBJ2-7	TGTGCCAGCAGCCTAGCCGGACAGGGGTCGAGCTCCTACGAGCAGTACTTC	CASSLAGQGSSSYEQYF
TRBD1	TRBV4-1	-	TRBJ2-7	TGCGCCAGCAGCCAAGTAGGAGGGACAGGGGCCCTCGGTGAGCAGTACTTC	CASSQVGGTGALGEQYF
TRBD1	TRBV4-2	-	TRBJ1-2	TGTGCCAGCAGCCAAGATCAGGGGGGCTCGGACTATGGCTACACCTTC	CASSQDQGGSDYGYTF
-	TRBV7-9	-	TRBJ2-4	TGTGCCAGCGAAAGAGCCAAAAACATTCAGTACTTC	CASERAKNIQYF
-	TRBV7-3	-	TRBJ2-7	TGTGCCAGCAGCCAAGCCCCTGGGACGGAGCCCTCCGAGCAGTACTTC	CASSQAPGTEPSEQYF
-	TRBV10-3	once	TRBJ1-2	TGTGCCATCAGTGAGGGGGGGTATGGCTACACCTTC	CAISEGGYGYTF
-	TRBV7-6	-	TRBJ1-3	TGTGCCAGCAGCTTAGAGCCGGTCTCTGGAAACACCATATATTTT	CASSLEPVSGNTIYF
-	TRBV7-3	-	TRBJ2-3	TGTGCCAGCAGCTTACGAGGGACTTCCGATATGAGGACAGATACGCAGTATTTT	CASSLRGTSDMRTDTQYF
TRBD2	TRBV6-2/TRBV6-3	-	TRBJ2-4	TGTGCCAGCAGTTGGGTTGCTGGCGGGGGGCCGTTAGCCAAAAACATTCAGTACTTC	CASSWVAGGGPLAKNIQYF
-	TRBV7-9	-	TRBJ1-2	TGTGCCAGCGCGGACAGTATTCATGGCTACACCTTC	CASADSIHGYTF
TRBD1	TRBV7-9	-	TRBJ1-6	TGTGCCAGCAGCTCTTCGACAGGGATCGATAATTCACCCCTCCACTTT	CASSSSTGIDNSPLHF
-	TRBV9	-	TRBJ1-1	TGTGCCAGCAGCGTGGACAGTTTGGGCACTGAAGCTTTCTTT	CASSVDSLGTEAFF